Listed below are T cell receptor beta chains from one sample, sequenced in a study of CD8 T cells in Susac syndrome. TCRdb ran MiXCR on the immunoSEQ multiplex PCR reads and lists one entry per CDR3 protein. The sample lists around 170,000 distinct CDR3 sequences; more than 90% were seen once. The sequenced sample was CD4+ T cells from PBMCs. The receptors here all came from a human donor with Susac syndrome. Each CDR3 is given with its conserved first and last residue. Fields, in order: CDR3 DNA, CDR3 protein, clone size, D gene, V gene, J gene. D genes are given only for firm matches. A clone size is listed for some rows: how often the clone was seen (once, few, many), or a class if it is expanded.

cdr3_nt: TGCAGTGCTAGAGATGTACCAGAGAGCTCCTATAATTCACCCCTCCACTTT
cdr3_aa: CSARDVPESSYNSPLHF
clone_size: -
d_call: -
v_call: TRBV20-1
j_call: TRBJ1-6

cdr3_nt: TGTGCCAGCAGCTTAGTCAATTCCGAGGGGTGCACCTTC
cdr3_aa: CASSLVNSEGCTF
clone_size: -
d_call: -
v_call: TRBV7-2
j_call: TRBJ1-2

cdr3_nt: TGTGCCAGCAGTCCAAATGGGCTGAACACTGAAGCTTTCTTT
cdr3_aa: CASSPNGLNTEAFF
clone_size: -
d_call: -
v_call: TRBV27
j_call: TRBJ1-1

cdr3_nt: TGTGCCAGCAGCTTGGTGGGGGCTGGCGGGGAGCTGTTTTTT
cdr3_aa: CASSLVGAGGELFF
clone_size: -
d_call: -
v_call: TRBV5-4
j_call: TRBJ2-2

cdr3_nt: TGTGCCAGCAGTTTGGTAGGACCCGAGCAGTACTTC
cdr3_aa: CASSLVGPEQYF
clone_size: -
d_call: -
v_call: TRBV12-3/TRBV12-4
j_call: TRBJ2-7

cdr3_nt: TGCAGCGTTGGGGTAACCGGGAGCCAAGAGACCCAGTACTTC
cdr3_aa: CSVGVTGSQETQYF
clone_size: -
d_call: -
v_call: TRBV29-1
j_call: TRBJ2-5

cdr3_nt: TGTGCCAGCAGCCTCCGATTAGGGGATGCAAAACTGTTTTTT
cdr3_aa: CASSLRLGDAKLFF
clone_size: -
d_call: -
v_call: TRBV28
j_call: TRBJ1-4

cdr3_nt: TGCAGCGTTACCGCCGGGACTAGTGACTACGAGCAGTACTTC
cdr3_aa: CSVTAGTSDYEQYF
clone_size: -
d_call: TRBD2
v_call: TRBV29-1
j_call: TRBJ2-7

cdr3_nt: TGTGCCAGCTCGACAGAGACCGGGGAGCTGTTTTTT
cdr3_aa: CASSTETGELFF
clone_size: -
d_call: -
v_call: TRBV18
j_call: TRBJ2-2

cdr3_nt: TGTGCCTGGAGCTTCACAGGGCTGCCCCAGCATTTT
cdr3_aa: CAWSFTGLPQHF
clone_size: -
d_call: -
v_call: TRBV30
j_call: TRBJ1-5

cdr3_nt: TGTGCCAGCAGCTTAGCGGTCAGCCCTCAAGAGACCCAGTACTTC
cdr3_aa: CASSLAVSPQETQYF
clone_size: -
d_call: -
v_call: TRBV7-2
j_call: TRBJ2-5

cdr3_nt: TGTGCCAGCAGTCCCGAGTGGGCGGTCAGGACCCAGTACTTC
cdr3_aa: CASSPEWAVRTQYF
clone_size: -
d_call: -
v_call: TRBV12-3/TRBV12-4
j_call: TRBJ2-5

cdr3_nt: TGTGCCAGCAGCCAATCCCGCCTAGGGACCTATGGCTACACCTTC
cdr3_aa: CASSQSRLGTYGYTF
clone_size: -
d_call: -
v_call: TRBV3-1
j_call: TRBJ1-2

cdr3_nt: TGCGCCAGCAGCCGTCAGGCAGCGGGGGGGACCTACGAGCAGTACTTC
cdr3_aa: CASSRQAAGGTYEQYF
clone_size: -
d_call: TRBD2
v_call: TRBV5-1
j_call: TRBJ2-7

cdr3_nt: TGTGCCAGCAGCAAACGCAGGGACTCCTACAATGAGCAGTTCTTC
cdr3_aa: CASSKRRDSYNEQFF
clone_size: -
d_call: -
v_call: TRBV21-1
j_call: TRBJ2-1

cdr3_nt: TGCAGTGCCGGGCGCGAGACCCAGTACTTC
cdr3_aa: CSAGRETQYF
clone_size: -
d_call: -
v_call: TRBV20-1
j_call: TRBJ2-5

cdr3_nt: TGTGCCAGCAGCTCCGGACTAGCGGGGAACCGAAACACAGATACGCAGTATTTT
cdr3_aa: CASSSGLAGNRNTDTQYF
clone_size: once
d_call: TRBD2
v_call: TRBV5-4
j_call: TRBJ2-3

cdr3_nt: TGTGCCAGCTCACCACAGAAAAAGAGGCAGTTCTTC
cdr3_aa: CASSPQKKRQFF
clone_size: once
d_call: -
v_call: TRBV18
j_call: TRBJ2-1

cdr3_nt: TGCGGTACCGCGGAGGGGCAATGGGGCTACACCTTC
cdr3_aa: CGTAEGQWGYTF
clone_size: -
d_call: -
v_call: TRBV20-1
j_call: TRBJ1-2

cdr3_nt: TGCGCCAGCAGCTTGGTGTCAGAAAGTGGCTATGGCTACACCTTC
cdr3_aa: CASSLVSESGYGYTF
clone_size: -
d_call: -
v_call: TRBV5-1
j_call: TRBJ1-2

cdr3_nt: TGTGCGGGCCCCGGCGATAATTCACCCCTCCACTTT
cdr3_aa: CAGPGDNSPLHF
clone_size: -
d_call: -
v_call: TRBV19
j_call: TRBJ1-6

cdr3_nt: TGTGCCAGCAGCCAAGGGCTAGGGGGGGGAGATACGCAGTATTTT
cdr3_aa: CASSQGLGGGDTQYF
clone_size: once
d_call: -
v_call: TRBV4-2
j_call: TRBJ2-3

cdr3_nt: TGTGCCAGCAGTTTATGGTCAGATCTAGCCAAAAACATTCAGTACTTC
cdr3_aa: CASSLWSDLAKNIQYF
clone_size: -
d_call: -
v_call: TRBV27
j_call: TRBJ2-4

cdr3_nt: TGTGCCTGGAGTCCCCCGTCGCCCGGGCAGTCCTCCTACGAGCAGTACTTC
cdr3_aa: CAWSPPSPGQSSYEQYF
clone_size: -
d_call: -
v_call: TRBV30
j_call: TRBJ2-7

cdr3_nt: TGCAGCGTTGCAAGGGACAATGAAAAACTGTTTTTT
cdr3_aa: CSVARDNEKLFF
clone_size: -
d_call: -
v_call: TRBV29-1
j_call: TRBJ1-4

cdr3_nt: TGTGCCAGCAGCCCCTGGGACAGGGGATCCACTGAAGCTTTCTTT
cdr3_aa: CASSPWDRGSTEAFF
clone_size: -
d_call: TRBD1
v_call: TRBV3-1
j_call: TRBJ1-1

cdr3_nt: TGTGCCAGCAGCGGCGGGACTAGCTACGAGTACGAGCAGTACTTC
cdr3_aa: CASSGGTSYEYEQYF
clone_size: -
d_call: TRBD2
v_call: TRBV9
j_call: TRBJ2-7

cdr3_nt: TGTGCCAGCAGCCGCTCCACGGGCTATGGCTACACCTTC
cdr3_aa: CASSRSTGYGYTF
clone_size: -
d_call: -
v_call: TRBV7-9
j_call: TRBJ1-2

cdr3_nt: TGTGCCAGCAGCCTACCCGCCGGGACTAGCTTAGGGACCCAGTACTTC
cdr3_aa: CASSLPAGTSLGTQYF
clone_size: -
d_call: TRBD2
v_call: TRBV12-3/TRBV12-4
j_call: TRBJ2-5

cdr3_nt: TGTGCCAGCAGCTTAAAGGGGTCTGCCTACGAGCAGTACTTC
cdr3_aa: CASSLKGSAYEQYF
clone_size: -
d_call: -
v_call: TRBV7-3
j_call: TRBJ2-7

cdr3_nt: TGCGCCAGCAGCTTGCAGGGGGCGGAGTTTCTGAATTCACCCCTCCACTTT
cdr3_aa: CASSLQGAEFLNSPLHF
clone_size: -
d_call: TRBD1
v_call: TRBV5-1
j_call: TRBJ1-6

cdr3_nt: TGTGCCAGCTCACCAAAGGGGGCTACTGAAGCTTTCTTT
cdr3_aa: CASSPKGATEAFF
clone_size: -
d_call: TRBD1
v_call: TRBV18
j_call: TRBJ1-1

cdr3_nt: TGCAGCGTTCTAAGGCAGGGGGCGTATGACACTGAAGCTTTCTTT
cdr3_aa: CSVLRQGAYDTEAFF
clone_size: -
d_call: TRBD1
v_call: TRBV29-1
j_call: TRBJ1-1

cdr3_nt: TGTGCCAGCAGCGTAGACTCCGGCCAGGTCTCTCCGGGGAGGGAGCAGTACTTC
cdr3_aa: CASSVDSGQVSPGREQYF
clone_size: -
d_call: -
v_call: TRBV9
j_call: TRBJ2-7

cdr3_nt: TGTGCCAGCAGCTTCGACAGGGACTACGAGCAGTACTTC
cdr3_aa: CASSFDRDYEQYF
clone_size: few
d_call: TRBD1
v_call: TRBV11-3
j_call: TRBJ2-7

cdr3_nt: TGTGCCTGGAGTCTTCAGGGTTTGGGAGAGACCCAGTACTTC
cdr3_aa: CAWSLQGLGETQYF
clone_size: -
d_call: -
v_call: TRBV30
j_call: TRBJ2-5

cdr3_nt: TGTGCCAGCAGGAAAACTGAAGATCCGGGATCCCAAGAGACCCAGTACTTC
cdr3_aa: CASRKTEDPGSQETQYF
clone_size: -
d_call: -
v_call: TRBV2
j_call: TRBJ2-5

cdr3_nt: TGTGCCAGCAGCTTAGTGGGGGTGAGCACAGATACGCAGTATTTT
cdr3_aa: CASSLVGVSTDTQYF
clone_size: -
d_call: -
v_call: TRBV13
j_call: TRBJ2-3

cdr3_nt: TGCGCCAGCATCCCCCGGGACACAGAAGATTCACCCCTCCACTTT
cdr3_aa: CASIPRDTEDSPLHF
clone_size: once
d_call: -
v_call: TRBV23-1
j_call: TRBJ1-6

cdr3_nt: TGTGCCTGGATCATCGGGGGACCGCTTGACTATGGCTACACCTTC
cdr3_aa: CAWIIGGPLDYGYTF
clone_size: -
d_call: -
v_call: TRBV30
j_call: TRBJ1-2

cdr3_nt: TGTGCCAGCAGCTTAGCCTCGGGGTGGCTCGGTGAAGCTTTCTTT
cdr3_aa: CASSLASGWLGEAFF
clone_size: -
d_call: -
v_call: TRBV7-8
j_call: TRBJ1-1

cdr3_nt: TGTGCCAGCAGCCACCTGGACAGGTACGGTGAAGCTTTCTTT
cdr3_aa: CASSHLDRYGEAFF
clone_size: -
d_call: TRBD1
v_call: TRBV14
j_call: TRBJ1-1

cdr3_nt: TGTGCCAGCAGCTTGGAAGTGAGGCATAATGAAAAACTGTTTTTT
cdr3_aa: CASSLEVRHNEKLFF
clone_size: -
d_call: -
v_call: TRBV5-8
j_call: TRBJ1-4

cdr3_nt: TGTGCCAGTATTCAGGCCGGGACGGCCAACTATGGCTACACCTTC
cdr3_aa: CASIQAGTANYGYTF
clone_size: once
d_call: -
v_call: TRBV19
j_call: TRBJ1-2

cdr3_nt: TGTGCCAGCAGCCAAGATCTCCCCTTCGGTGAGACCCAGTACTTC
cdr3_aa: CASSQDLPFGETQYF
clone_size: -
d_call: -
v_call: TRBV3-1
j_call: TRBJ2-5

cdr3_nt: TGTGCCAGCAGCCAGTTACCGGGACGGAACACCGGGGAGCTGTTTTTT
cdr3_aa: CASSQLPGRNTGELFF
clone_size: -
d_call: -
v_call: TRBV3-1
j_call: TRBJ2-2

cdr3_nt: TGCAGTGCTAGAGTATATGGATGGGAGACCCAGTACTTC
cdr3_aa: CSARVYGWETQYF
clone_size: -
d_call: -
v_call: TRBV20-1
j_call: TRBJ2-5

cdr3_nt: TGTGCCAGCAGTGATTCGGAATGGAACACTGAAGCTTTCTTT
cdr3_aa: CASSDSEWNTEAFF
clone_size: -
d_call: -
v_call: TRBV2
j_call: TRBJ1-1

cdr3_nt: TGTGCCAGCAGCCAAGCGACTGGGCCAAAGACCCAGTACTTC
cdr3_aa: CASSQATGPKTQYF
clone_size: -
d_call: -
v_call: TRBV3-1
j_call: TRBJ2-5

cdr3_nt: TGTGCCAGCAGCTGGGCGGAGACCCAGTACTTC
cdr3_aa: CASSWAETQYF
clone_size: -
d_call: -
v_call: TRBV7-2
j_call: TRBJ2-5

cdr3_nt: TGCGCCAGCAGCTTGGTCAGCGGGGGCGCCCAGGGCGAGCAGTACTTC
cdr3_aa: CASSLVSGGAQGEQYF
clone_size: -
d_call: TRBD2
v_call: TRBV5-1
j_call: TRBJ2-7

cdr3_nt: TGCGCCAGCAAACGGACAACCGCCACAGATACGCAGTATTTT
cdr3_aa: CASKRTTATDTQYF
clone_size: -
d_call: -
v_call: TRBV5-1
j_call: TRBJ2-3

cdr3_nt: TGTGCCAGCAGTTTCCAAGGGGGAGGAAACTATGGCTACACCTTC
cdr3_aa: CASSFQGGGNYGYTF
clone_size: -
d_call: -
v_call: TRBV12-3/TRBV12-4
j_call: TRBJ1-2

cdr3_nt: TGTGCCAGCAGCCCTGGAGGGGACAACACCGGGGAGCTGTTTTTT
cdr3_aa: CASSPGGDNTGELFF
clone_size: -
d_call: -
v_call: TRBV7-2
j_call: TRBJ2-2

cdr3_nt: TGTGCCAGCAGCGTAGTTGAGGGGCTGGGCCAAGAGACCCAGTACTTC
cdr3_aa: CASSVVEGLGQETQYF
clone_size: -
d_call: -
v_call: TRBV9
j_call: TRBJ2-5

cdr3_nt: TGTGCCAGCAGTTCTCAGGGGGCCGTAGCCAAAAACATTCAGTACTTC
cdr3_aa: CASSSQGAVAKNIQYF
clone_size: -
d_call: TRBD1
v_call: TRBV7-9
j_call: TRBJ2-4

cdr3_nt: TGCAGTGCCGATCACCAAGATACGCAGTATTTT
cdr3_aa: CSADHQDTQYF
clone_size: -
d_call: -
v_call: TRBV20-1
j_call: TRBJ2-3

cdr3_nt: TGTGCCAGCAGCCCGCTCTTGAAAGCGAACACTGAAGCTTTCTTT
cdr3_aa: CASSPLLKANTEAFF
clone_size: -
d_call: -
v_call: TRBV3-1
j_call: TRBJ1-1